A selection of T cell receptor beta chains follows, all from one sample in a study of blood T cell repertoires in COVID-19. Clones were sequenced by immunoSEQ multiplex PCR, and TCRdb holds only the in-frame ones, with some missing. The sample has more than 300,000 clones; under 90% are singletons. The sample consisted of peripheral blood. Source of these receptors: a woman in her 30s with COVID-19, enrolled during active disease. Each CDR3 is given with its conserved first and last residue.

j_call: TRBJ1-4
v_call: TRBV28
cdr3_aa: CASSLFEGELFF

j_call: TRBJ1-1
v_call: TRBV5-1
cdr3_aa: CASSFGDRGRNTEAFF

j_call: TRBJ1-1
v_call: TRBV6-5
cdr3_aa: CASSYRGGASGTEAFF

j_call: TRBJ2-7
v_call: TRBV7-2
cdr3_aa: CASSLFRGEQYF

j_call: TRBJ2-5
v_call: TRBV9
cdr3_aa: CASSPPSVETQYF

j_call: TRBJ1-2
v_call: TRBV7-2
cdr3_aa: CASSPRDRGGGYGYTF

j_call: TRBJ1-5
v_call: TRBV9
cdr3_aa: CASSVEGQGSPQHF

j_call: TRBJ1-5
v_call: TRBV9
cdr3_aa: CASSVGPEVVQPQHF

j_call: TRBJ1-5
v_call: TRBV7-9
cdr3_aa: CASSLGEGYSNQPQHF

j_call: TRBJ1-6
v_call: TRBV7-9
cdr3_aa: CASSLDGGSNSPLHF

j_call: TRBJ2-5
v_call: TRBV6-5
cdr3_aa: CASSYSIYKTQETQYF

j_call: TRBJ1-2
v_call: TRBV4-3
cdr3_aa: CASSQGGGPYGYTF

j_call: TRBJ2-2
v_call: TRBV20-1
cdr3_aa: CSASDSSGANTGELFF

j_call: TRBJ1-1
v_call: TRBV2
cdr3_aa: CASTPDTMNTEAFF

j_call: TRBJ1-3
v_call: TRBV15
cdr3_aa: CATTGEAGNTIYF

j_call: TRBJ1-3
v_call: TRBV28
cdr3_aa: CASSPTFLGLGNTIYF